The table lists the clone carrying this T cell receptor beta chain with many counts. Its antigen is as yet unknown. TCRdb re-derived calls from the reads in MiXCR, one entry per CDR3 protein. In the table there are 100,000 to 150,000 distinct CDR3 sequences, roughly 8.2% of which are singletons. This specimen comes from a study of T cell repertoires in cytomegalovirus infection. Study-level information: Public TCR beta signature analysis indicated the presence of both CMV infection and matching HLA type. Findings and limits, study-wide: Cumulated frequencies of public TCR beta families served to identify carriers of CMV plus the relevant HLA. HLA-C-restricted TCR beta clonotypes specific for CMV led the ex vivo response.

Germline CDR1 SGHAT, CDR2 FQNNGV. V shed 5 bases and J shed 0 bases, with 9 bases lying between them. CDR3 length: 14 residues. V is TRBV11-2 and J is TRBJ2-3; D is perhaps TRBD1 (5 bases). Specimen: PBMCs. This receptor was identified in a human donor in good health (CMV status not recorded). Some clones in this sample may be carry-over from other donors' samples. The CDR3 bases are TGTGCCAGCAGCCTGGACATTAGCACAGATACGCAGTATTTT. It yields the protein CASSLDISTDTQYF. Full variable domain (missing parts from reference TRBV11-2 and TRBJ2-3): EAGVAQSPRYKIIEKRQSVAFWCNPISGHATLYWYQQILGQGPKLLIQFQNNGVVDDSQLPKDRFSAERLKGVDSTLKIQPAKLEDSAVYLCASSLDISTDTQYFGPGTRLTVL.